This T cell receptor beta chain stems from a study of blood T cell repertoires in COVID-19. Study in general: The analysed material was cDNA or gDNA that came from T cells, B-cell-depleted T cells, or PBMCs.

This CDR3 has 15 amino acids. The data were produced by immunoSEQ multiplex PCR, yet TCRdb's version contains in-frame clones alone and is incomplete. The sample consists of more than 15,000 clones, 70% to 90% of them appearing once. Sequencing input: peripheral blood. The chain joins TRBV1 to TRBJ1-5; whether TRBD1, the table's D call, matches the DNA was not checked. TRBV1 constitutes a pseudogene. The clonotype originates from a human donor with active COVID-19. The donor label of this sample is uncertain. The CDR3: CTSSQATGRPGPQHF. CDR3 DNA sequence: TGCACCAGCAGCCAGGCTACAGGGCGCCCTGGGCCCCAGCATTTT.